This record concerns one T cell receptor beta chain sequence. The sample is drawn from a study of blood T cell repertoires in COVID-19. Overall study context: In each case, the material was cDNA or gDNA derived from T cells, B-cell-depleted T cells, or PBMCs.

This CDR3 region has 15 residues. Germline CDR1 MDHEN, CDR2 SYDVKM. Trimming took 3 bases from V and 5 from J; bases not matched to a gene: 8. Participant ages covered about 18 to 89 years across about two dozen US areas. Participants reported their clinical history, and cohort assignment relied on those reports. Assay used: immunoSEQ multiplex PCR; TCRdb lists only in-frame clones, some missing. The table lists fewer than 250,000 clones, 70% to 90% of them singletons. This TCR came from a woman aged 40 to 50 with acute COVID-19. Sequenced: PBMCs or T cells enriched from blood (not recorded which). The rearrangement joins TRBV28 to TRBJ2-7; 9 positions agree with TRBD2. In nucleotides, the CDR3 is TGTGCCAGCAGTTTCACTAGCGGGCTTAGGAACGAGCAGTACTTC. It codes for CASSFTSGLRNEQYF. The full variable domain, with the rest looked up from reference TRBV28 and TRBJ2-7, is DVKVTQSSRYLVKRTGEKVFLECVQDMDHENMFWYRQDPGLGLRLIYFSYDVKMKEKGDIPEGYSVSREKKERFSLILESASTNQTSMYLCASSFTSGLRNEQYFGPGTRLTVT.